Here is one TCR beta chain with its context. No cognate antigen has been identified for it. No much larger clone is present one base from it, and per-base qualities are unavailable. The iRepertoire nested amplicon-rescue multiplex PCR (arm-PCR) platform was used to amplify TCR alpha and beta CDR3 regions from RNA. For one-step reverse transcription and amplification, roughly 90-400 ng of tissue mRNA or PBMC total RNA was used as input. Following bead purification, Illumina adapters were added by a secondary multiplex PCR, and the libraries were gel-purified between 200 and 400 bp. Libraries carried internal 6-nucleotide barcodes used for demultiplexing. Libraries were sequenced on an Illumina MiSeq with 2x220 or 2x250 nucleotide paired-end reads. The study's processing was this. Paired reads were merged with FLASH 1.2.11 and aligned to the GRCh37 human genome with BWA-MEM before extracting TRA and TRB reads. An IMGT-derived reference of cassette sequences and CDR3 motifs, with pseudogenes included, was used for V and J assignment. Reads were translated in three frames, and productive CDR3s were defined as those with a C...FGXG motif and no stop codons. Clonotypes were defined as unique combinations of V-J cassette pair and CDR3 amino acid sequence. Reads were filtered by Hamming distance, thresholded by each sample's sequence error rate in mapped regions. Through fastp at Q25 and MiXCR, TCRdb rebuilt clones from the public reads, retaining in-frame beta chains. Merged by CDR3 protein, the rows form single entries marked with the most common genes and DNA. TCRdb's processing, not the authors', yielded these V and J calls. This sample comprises about 410,000 distinct CDR3 sequences, about 40% of them detected only once. The ten largest clones add up to around 12% of the sample.

V lost 8 bases and J lost 3 bases; the stretch between them is 11 bases long. Reading the germline V gene (reference sequence) gives CDR1 SEHNR and CDR2 FQNEAQ. Reading from cysteine to phenylalanine, the CDR3 counts 12 amino acids. CDR3 DNA is the only sequence kept; it has 36 bases, read in frame from the first base. These data are taken from a study of glioma-infiltrating T cells (dated by TCRdb to 2015 to 2016). A note on the overall study: The low-grade gliomas were WHO grade II oligodendrogliomas or astrocytomas, while the glioblastomas were WHO grade IV tumors sampled at initial diagnosis rather than at recurrent diagnosis. TCR alpha- and beta-chain repertoires were sequenced from glioma tissue, non-neoplastic brain tissue and matched peripheral blood mononuclear cells. Three low-grade glioma patients, several primary glioblastoma patients, and three non-glioma patients who contributed non-neoplastic brain tissue made up the paired cohort. Glioma patients received dexamethasone for six or fewer days before surgery. To gauge divergence between tissue and blood T-cell populations, every tissue-infiltrating repertoire was compared against the peripheral blood repertoire from the same patient. Blood libraries targeted roughly 4- to 11-fold sequencing coverage of 950,000 to 1,000,000 peripheral T cells. General conclusions and limits of the study: A signature set of shared blood CDR3 motifs marked patients with low tissue-blood divergence and was depleted in highly divergent patients. The group comparisons were based on small numbers of patients: three non-neoplastic, three low-grade glioma and several glioblastoma patients. Tissue and blood shared very few CDR3 sequences, a result attributed to high CDR3 diversity and limited sampling. VJ-independent divergence between tissue and blood was found to be below expectation in non-neoplastic patients but above expectation in all gliomas, particularly low-grade gliomas.

Surgical brain or tumor specimens were cryofrozen in liquid nitrogen immediately after resection, and peripheral blood cells were collected concurrently. Sequenced sample: glioma tissue, nonneoplastic brain tissue, or PBMCs (not recorded which). This chain joins TRBV7-9 to TRBJ2-7, with the D gene uncertain. This TCR was recovered from a human donor with low-grade glioma or glioblastoma, undergoing nonglioma brain surgery, or in good health (not recorded which). The CDR3 reads CASGRLGYEQYF. The nucleotides read TGTGCCAGCGGACGTTTGGGCTACGAGCAGTACTTC. Outside the CDR3, residues come from the reference TRBV7-9 and TRBJ2-7 proteins, so the full variable domain is: DTGVSQNPRHKITKRGQNVTFRCDPISEHNRLYWYRQTLGQGPEFLTYFQNEAQLEKSRLLSDRFSAERPKGSFSTLEIQRTEQGDSAMYLCASGRLGYEQYFGPGTRLTVT.